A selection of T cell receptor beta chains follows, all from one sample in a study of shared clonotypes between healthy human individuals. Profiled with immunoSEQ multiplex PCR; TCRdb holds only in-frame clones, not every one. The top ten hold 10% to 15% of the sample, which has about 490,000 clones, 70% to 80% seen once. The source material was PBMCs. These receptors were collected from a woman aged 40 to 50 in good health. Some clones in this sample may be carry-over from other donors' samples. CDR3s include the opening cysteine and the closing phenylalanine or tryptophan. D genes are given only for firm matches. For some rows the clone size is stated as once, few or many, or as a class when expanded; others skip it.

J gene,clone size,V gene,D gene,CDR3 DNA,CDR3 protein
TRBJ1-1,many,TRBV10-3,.,TGTGCCATCAGTGAGGGCCCTAACACTGAAGCTTTCTTT,CAISEGPNTEAFF
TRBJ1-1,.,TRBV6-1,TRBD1,TGTGCCAGCAAACGGGACAGGCTGATTGGCACTGAAGCTTTCTTT,CASKRDRLIGTEAFF
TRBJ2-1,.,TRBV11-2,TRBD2,TGTGCCAGCAGCTTGTATGGGAGGACTAGCGACAATGAGCAGTTCTTC,CASSLYGRTSDNEQFF
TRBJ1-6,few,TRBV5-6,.,TGTGCCAGCAGCCGCTTGGTTGTGGGGGCCGGCTATAATTCACCCCTCCACTTT,CASSRLVVGAGYNSPLHF
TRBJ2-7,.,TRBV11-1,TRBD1,TGTGCCAGCAGTCCGTTCGGACAGGGTGGAGATTCCTACGAGCAGTACTTC,CASSPFGQGGDSYEQYF
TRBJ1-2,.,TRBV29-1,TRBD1,TGCAGCGTCGGGACAGGGGGCTTCTATGGCTACACCTTC,CSVGTGGFYGYTF
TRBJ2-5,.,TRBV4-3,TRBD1,TGCGCCAGCAGCCACCCCCCAGGACAGGGTTGGGGCCTCTACCAAGAGACCCAGTACTTC,CASSHPPGQGWGLYQETQYF
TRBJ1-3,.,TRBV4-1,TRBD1,TGCGCCAGCAGCCAACCAGGGACAGGGGTAAGAGGAAACACCATATATTTT,CASSQPGTGVRGNTIYF
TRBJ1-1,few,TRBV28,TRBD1,TGTGCCAGCAGTTTACGCCAGGGGGCTGAAGCTTTCTTT,CASSLRQGAEAFF
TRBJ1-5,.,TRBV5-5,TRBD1,TGTGCCAGCAGCAGACAGGGCGTGAGTCAGCCCCAGCATTTT,CASSRQGVSQPQHF
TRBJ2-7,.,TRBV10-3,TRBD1,TGTGCCATCAACCGACCGGGACAGGGGGCGTCAGCGGGAGGAACTTACTACGAGCAGTACTTC,CAINRPGQGASAGGTYYEQYF
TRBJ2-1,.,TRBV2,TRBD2,TGTGCCAGCAGTGACGTGGGCGGGAGTCACTACAATGAGCAGTTCTTC,CASSDVGGSHYNEQFF
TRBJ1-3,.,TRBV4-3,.,TGCGCCAGCAGCCAAGACGCGATATCCTCTGGAAACACCATATATTTT,CASSQDAISSGNTIYF
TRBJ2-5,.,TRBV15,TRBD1,TGTGCCACCAGCAGAGACAGGGGGCAGTGGGAGACCCAGTACTTC,CATSRDRGQWETQYF
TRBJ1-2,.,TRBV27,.,TGTGCCAGCAGCCCTCTCCAGGGCCCGCTTACCTATGGCTACACCTTC,CASSPLQGPLTYGYTF
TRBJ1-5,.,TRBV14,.,TGTGCCAGCAGCCAGGGGGCTCAGCCCCAGCATTTT,CASSQGAQPQHF
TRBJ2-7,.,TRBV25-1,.,TGTGCCAGCAGTGAATACGGGCAATACGAGCAGTACTTC,CASSEYGQYEQYF
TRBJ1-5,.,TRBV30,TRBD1,TGTGCCTGGAGTAGGACAGGACAGGGGCTGTCACGGCCCCAGCATTTT,CAWSRTGQGLSRPQHF
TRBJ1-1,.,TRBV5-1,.,TGCGCCAGCAGCTTCCCGGGAAACACTGAAGCTTTCTTT,CASSFPGNTEAFF
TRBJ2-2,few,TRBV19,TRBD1,TGTGCCAGTGGACAGGCCGATAACACCGGGGAGCTGTTTTTT,CASGQADNTGELFF
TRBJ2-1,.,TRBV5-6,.,TGTGCCAGCAGCCAGCCGGGAAGTAACAATGAGCAGTTCTTC,CASSQPGSNNEQFF
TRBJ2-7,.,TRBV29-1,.,TGCAGCGTTGAACGATCCAACGAGCAGTACTTC,CSVERSNEQYF
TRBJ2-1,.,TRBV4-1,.,TGCGCCAGCAGCCAACGTCCTAGCGTTCGGGCCTACAATGAGCAGTTCTTC,CASSQRPSVRAYNEQFF
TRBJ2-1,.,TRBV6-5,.,TGTGCCAGCAGCGGCGGCTACAATGAGCAGTTCTTC,CASSGGYNEQFF
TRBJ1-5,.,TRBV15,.,TGTGCCACCAGCAGAGGCGGGCTTAGCAATCAGCCCCAGCATTTT,CATSRGGLSNQPQHF
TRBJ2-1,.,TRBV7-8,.,TGTGCCAGCAGCCTGACAGGGGTCATAAGCGGGAGAATAAATGAGCAGTTCTTC,CASSLTGVISGRINEQFF
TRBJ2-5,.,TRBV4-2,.,TGTGCCAGCAGCCCGGACAGAGGACAAGAGACCCAGTACTTC,CASSPDRGQETQYF
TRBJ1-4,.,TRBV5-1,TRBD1,TGCGCCAGCAGCTCAGGGGGTTTTAATGAAAAACTGTTTTTT,CASSSGGFNEKLFF
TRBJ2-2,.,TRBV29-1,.,TGCAGCGTTGAGAAGTTTGGGAACACCGGGGAGCTGTTTTTT,CSVEKFGNTGELFF
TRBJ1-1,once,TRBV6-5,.,TGTGCCAGCAGTTACGGAGAGAACACTGAAGCTTTCTTT,CASSYGENTEAFF
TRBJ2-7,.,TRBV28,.,TGTGCCAGCAGTTTATTCGGCACGGATCCCGCGCCGGACGAGCAGTACTTC,CASSLFGTDPAPDEQYF
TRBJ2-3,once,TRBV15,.,TGTGCCACCAGCAGAGATCCCGATCCTAGCACAGATACGCAGTATTTT,CATSRDPDPSTDTQYF
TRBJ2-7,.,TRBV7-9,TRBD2,TGTGCCAGCAGCTTAGGGGCTAGCGGGAGTCTCTACGAGCAGTACTTC,CASSLGASGSLYEQYF
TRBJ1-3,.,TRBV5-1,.,TGCGCCAGCAGCTTGTCAGGGGACTCTGGAAACACCATATATTTT,CASSLSGDSGNTIYF
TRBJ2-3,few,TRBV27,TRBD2,TGTGCCAGCAGTACCACCAGGACTAGCGGGAGGTGGGGCACAGATACGCAGTATTTT,CASSTTRTSGRWGTDTQYF
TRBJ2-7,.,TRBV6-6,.,TGTGCCAGCAGTTATCAACAGGGCTACGAGCAGTACTTC,CASSYQQGYEQYF
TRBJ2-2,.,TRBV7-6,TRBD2,TGTGCCAGCAGCTTAAGGGGAGGGACTAGTCTGAACACCGGGGAGCTGTTTTTT,CASSLRGGTSLNTGELFF
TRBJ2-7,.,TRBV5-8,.,TGTGCCAGCAGCTTGGGACAGATCGGCGAGCAGTACTTC,CASSLGQIGEQYF
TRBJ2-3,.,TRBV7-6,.,TGTGCCAGCAGCTTCCGTGGGATACGGACAGATACGCAGTATTTT,CASSFRGIRTDTQYF
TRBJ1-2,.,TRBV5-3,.,TGTGCCAGAAGCTTGCCAGGGCTCTATGGCTACACCTTC,CARSLPGLYGYTF
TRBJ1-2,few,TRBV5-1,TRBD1,TGCGCCAGCAGCCCGAGACGGACAGGGGGGTACAATGGCTACACCTTC,CASSPRRTGGYNGYTF
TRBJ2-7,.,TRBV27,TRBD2,TGTGCCAGCAGGGGGGGGGCTAGCGGGAGGGAACGATACGAGCAGTACTTC,CASRGGASGRERYEQYF
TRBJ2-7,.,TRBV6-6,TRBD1,TGTGCCAGCAGTTACTCTCGGGACAGCTCCTACGAGCAGTACTTC,CASSYSRDSSYEQYF
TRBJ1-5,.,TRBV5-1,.,TGCGCCAGCAGCCAAAGGGGCCGGCGCAATCAGCCCCAGCACTTT,CASSQRGRRNQPQHF
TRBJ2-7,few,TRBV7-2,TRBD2,TGTGCCAGCACCAGTCGAGCTAGCGGGAGCAACGAGCAGTACTTC,CASTSRASGSNEQYF
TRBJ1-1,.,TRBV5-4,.,TGTGCCAGCATGCCAGGGAATAGGAACACTGAAGCTTTCTTT,CASMPGNRNTEAFF
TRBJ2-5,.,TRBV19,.,TGTGCCAGTAGAGGGACGGGAGAGACCCAGTACTTC,CASRGTGETQYF
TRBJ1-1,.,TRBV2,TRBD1,TGTGCCAGCAGAAGACAGGGAGTGGGCACTGAAGCTTTCTTT,CASRRQGVGTEAFF
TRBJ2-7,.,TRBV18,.,TGTGCCAGCTCACCACCGCTTTCCAGGGGAGGCGAGCAGTACTTC,CASSPPLSRGGEQYF
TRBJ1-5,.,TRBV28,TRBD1,TGTGCCAGCACGGTCCTCCGGGACAGCCAGCCCCAGCATTTT,CASTVLRDSQPQHF
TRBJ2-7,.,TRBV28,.,TGTGCCAGCAGCCTCATTGGACGGAGTCGAGTCTACGAGCAGTACTTC,CASSLIGRSRVYEQYF
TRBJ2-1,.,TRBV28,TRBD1,TGTGCCAGCATTAGGGGGCGCGACAATGAGCAGTTCTTC,CASIRGRDNEQFF
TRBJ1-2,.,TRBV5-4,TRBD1,TGTGCCAGCAGCCGGGACAGGGATGGGGGCTACACCTTC,CASSRDRDGGYTF
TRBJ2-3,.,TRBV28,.,TGTGCCAGCCTCTCAGCGGGCGATGAAGGTACGCAGTATTTT,CASLSAGDEGTQYF
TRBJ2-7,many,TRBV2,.,TGTGCCAGCAGCACCTCGGGATCCCCTTACGAGCAGTACTTC,CASSTSGSPYEQYF
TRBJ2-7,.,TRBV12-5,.,TGTGCTAGTGGTTTGGTGCGGGGTAGGCACTACGAGCAGTACTTC,CASGLVRGRHYEQYF
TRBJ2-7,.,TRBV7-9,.,TGTGCCAGCAGCTTAATAGCAGGGTCCTACGAGCAGTACTTC,CASSLIAGSYEQYF
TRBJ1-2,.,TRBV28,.,TGTGCCAGCAGTTTATCCCGGGGCGGGGATGTCTACACCTTC,CASSLSRGGDVYTF
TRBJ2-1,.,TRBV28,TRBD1,TGTGCCATCCGCCGGGACAGGGAAAATGAGCAGTTCTTC,CAIRRDRENEQFF